These 23 T cell receptor beta chains were all obtained from the same sample, sequenced in a study of blood T cells in healthy people across ages. Through a sample-barcoded 5' primer and a J-beta primer mix, a second PCR was run for roughly 6 to 12 cycles. A single record per CDR3 protein comes from TCRdb applying MiXCR to the 5' RACE reads. The sample includes roughly 800,000 distinct CDR3 sequences, roughly 60% of them seen just once. The sequenced sample consisted of blood. These receptors were taken from a man younger than 45 in good health.

With respect to this clonotype: At one boundary the junction diverges from the germline segment, which might be a read error. V gene TRBV6-5 combines with J gene TRBJ1-6, with D unclear. This CDR3 region has 15 residues. From germline, CDR1 is MNHEY and CDR2 SVGAGI. For the CDR3, the DNA is TGTTCCAGCAGCCAATTCGGGTCTTCCAAATCACCCCTCCACTTT. Its translation: CSSSQFGSSKSPLHF.

The sample holds one count of this clonotype. The V gene is TRBV11-2, the J gene TRBJ1-1, with 9 bases lining up with TRBD1. This CDR3 contains 12 residues. In germline, CDR1 is SGHAT, CDR2 FQNNGV. The J segment lost 13 bases and the V segment lost 5 bases, leaving 8 bases of the junction unmatched. As DNA, the CDR3 is TGTGCCAGCAGCCCACTCCCGGGACAGGGTTTCTTT. Translation gives CASSPLPGQGFF. Combining the CDR3 with reference TRBV11-2 and TRBJ1-1 gives the whole variable domain EAGVAQSPRYKIIEKRQSVAFWCNPISGHATLYWYQQILGQGPKLLIQFQNNGVVDDSQLPKDRFSAERLKGVDSTLKIQPAKLEDSAVYLCASSPLPGQGFFGQGTRLTVV.

The gene calls are TRBV5-1 and TRBJ2-3; 7 nucleotides agree with TRBD1. CDR3 length: 13 residues. The germline gives CDR1 SGHRS, CDR2 YFSETQ. With V trimmed by 3 bases and J by 5 bases, 3 bases remained unmatched. The CDR3 nucleotides read TGCGCCAGCAGCTCCCAGGGGGAAGATACGCAGTATTTT. Protein sequence: CASSSQGEDTQYF.

CDR3 protein: CASSYGTGGSYEQYF. The CDR3 region has the DNA TGTGCCAGCAGTTACGGGACAGGGGGTTCCTACGAGCAGTACTTC. This chain uses TRBV6-5 with TRBJ2-7, with 11 positions matching TRBD1. The V and J ends lost 2 bases and 1 base, in that order; junction bases with no gene match: 1. The CDR3 runs 15 residues. Germline values: CDR1 MNHEY, CDR2 SVGAGI.

This clonotype turned up a few times. The gene calls are TRBV15 and TRBJ2-2; D not resolved. The CDR3 is 17 amino acids. Deletions cut 0 bases from V and 2 bases from J, with 13 bases between. Germline V CDR1 and CDR2: LNHNV, YYDKDF (reference sequence). CDR3 DNA: TGTGCCACCAGCAGAGATTGGTCAGCACTTAACACCGGGGAGCTGTTTTTT. Encoded protein: CATSRDWSALNTGELFF.

The chain couples TRBV12-3 or TRBV12-4 to TRBJ2-6; D uncertain. With 2 bases removed from V and 4 bases from J, the gap between germline ends came to 15 bases. CDR3 length: 17 residues. CDR3 coding DNA: TGTGCCAGCAGTTTATGGGAACCTAAAGCGGGGGCCAACGTCCTGACTTTC. It is translated as CASSLWEPKAGANVLTF.

Comments on this clonotype: A much larger clone lies a single base off, so this may be a read error. The chain couples TRBV7-2 to TRBJ2-5; a possible D gene is TRBD2 (6 bases). The V end was cut by 5 bases, the J end by 1 base, with 17 bases between. Germline values: CDR1 SGHTA, CDR2 FQGNSA. This CDR3 region has 16 residues. This CDR3 is CASSRSRVRGQETQYF. Here the CDR3 DNA reads TGTGCCAGCAGCCGAAGCAGGGTGCGGGGCCAAGAGACCCAGTACTTC.

The chain has TRBV20-1 and TRBJ2-1, with D perhaps TRBD1 (5 bases). Germline assignment: CDR1 DFQATT and CDR2 SNEGSKA (reference sequence). CDR3 size: 16 residues. Deletions cut 0 bases from V and 6 bases from J, with 18 bases between. CDR3 amino acids: CSARDYEQDAANEQFF. In nucleotides, the CDR3 is TGCAGTGCTAGAGACTACGAACAGGACGCTGCCAATGAGCAGTTCTTC.

The chain carries TRBV6-1 and TRBJ2-4, with D tentatively TRBD2 (6 bases). The DNA end is a closer match to TRBJ2-7, so the J assignment may be wrong. The CDR3 contains 17 residues. The germline CDR1 and CDR2 sequences are MNHNS and SASEGT. CDR3 loop: CASTRYGSDTSPYEQYF. DNA for the CDR3: TGTGCCAGCACTCGGTACGGGAGCGACACTTCCCCCTACGAGCAGTACTTC.

The chain has TRBV7-2 and TRBJ2-1, with D possibly being TRBD1 or TRBD2 (5 bases each). Trimming took off 7 bases at V and 4 bases at J, with 14 bases between the two ends. The CDR3 is made up of 14 amino acids. The germline gives CDR1 SGHTA, CDR2 FQGNSA. The CDR3 bases are TGTGCCAGCAAGAGGGGAATACCTTACAATGAGCAGTTCTTC. Its protein product is CASKRGIPYNEQFF. The variable domain in full, completed from reference TRBV7-2 and TRBJ2-1, reads GAGVSQSPSNKVTEKGKDVELRCDPISGHTALYWYRQSLGQGLEFLIYFQGNSAPDKSGLPSDRFSAERTGGSVSTLTIQRTQQEDSAVYLCASKRGIPYNEQFFGPGTRLTVL.

The chain carries TRBV7-2 and TRBJ2-5, with 8 nucleotides matching TRBD1. The V gene's germline CDR1 is SGHTA and CDR2 FQGNSA. V dropped 4 bases and J dropped 11; count of bases not matched to a gene: 6. This CDR3 has 12 residues. The CDR3 loop is CASSYDRGQQYF. In DNA form, the CDR3 reads TGTGCCAGCAGCTACGACAGGGGTCAGCAGTACTTC.

The chain has TRBV20-1 and TRBJ2-4; 10 bases map to TRBD2. Judging by the DNA end, TRBJ2-7 fits better; the J call may be wrong. CDR3 length: 13 residues. The germline V gene has CDR1 DFQATT and CDR2 SNEGSKA (reference sequence). The CDR3 here is CSAPSGSSSEQYF. CDR3 bases: TGCAGTGCTCCTAGCGGGAGCTCGAGCGAGCAGTACTTC.

The chain combines TRBV5-1 with TRBJ2-3; 7 bases map to TRBD1. The CDR3 has 15 residues. Germline-derived CDR1 and CDR2 are SGHRS and YFSETQ. The V and J ends lost 3 bases and 7 bases, in that order; junction bases with no gene match: 11. CDR3 in DNA: TGCGCCAGCAGCTCCTGGACAGGAATCCCCCATACGCAGTATTTT. Its translation: CASSSWTGIPHTQYF.

The chain is built from TRBV20-1 and TRBJ1-6, with D perhaps TRBD1 (6 bases). The V gene lost 6 bases and the J gene lost 6 bases, with 15 bases spanning the gap. Looked up from germline, CDR1 is DFQATT and CDR2 is SNEGSKA (reference sequence). The CDR3 runs 14 residues. CDR3 in DNA: TGCAGTGCGGGGGGGGGACAAATTAATTCACCCCTCCACTTT. Protein: CSAGGGQINSPLHF.

The gene calls are TRBV19 and TRBJ2-1; 11 bases align to TRBD1. The germline CDR1 and CDR2 sequences are LNHDA and SQIVND (reference sequence). Trimming took 1 base from V and 6 from J; bases not matched to a gene: 2. The CDR3 extends over 15 amino acids. In nucleotides, the CDR3 is TGTGCCAGTAGTATAGGGACAGGGGGCTTCAATGAGCAGTTCTTC. Amino acid sequence: CASSIGTGGFNEQFF.

A few counts support this clonotype. The genes are TRBV6-2 or TRBV6-3 and TRBJ2-1; 11 nucleotides line up with TRBD2. Per germline, CDR1 MNHEY and CDR2 SVGEGT. The CDR3 length is 15 residues. V dropped 5 bases and J dropped 5; count of bases not matched to a gene: 5. Here the CDR3 reads CASSAGTSGNNEQFF. The CDR3 coding sequence is TGTGCCAGCAGTGCCGGGACTAGCGGAAACAATGAGCAGTTCTTC.

The CDR3 DNA follows: TGTGCCAGCAGCTTAGCTGGCGGGATCGTGTATTTT. It encodes CASSLAGGIVYF. The rearrangement uses TRBV11-2 and TRBJ2-3; D might be TRBD2 (6 bases). V was clipped by 1 base and J by 14 bases, with 13 bases between them. CDR3 length equals 12 residues. Looked up from germline, CDR1 is SGHAT and CDR2 is FQNNGV.

The chain is built from TRBV6-1 and TRBJ2-1; 10 bases align to TRBD1. V gave up 5 bases and J gave up 7 bases; unmatched junction bases: 2. This CDR3 contains 13 residues. Germline V gives CDR1 MNHNS, CDR2 SASEGT. CDR3 nucleotides: TGTGCCAGCAGTCGACAGGGGGCAAATGAGCAGTTCTTC. Residues: CASSRQGANEQFF.

The chain recombines TRBV5-1 with TRBJ1-5; unclear D gene. CDR3 size: 14 residues. Trimming removed 4 bases at V and 6 bases at J, with 14 bases between. CDR1 is SGHRS, CDR2 YFSETQ, per germline. Written as DNA, the CDR3 is TGCGCCAGCAGCCCAGGCGGCTTCGGTCAGCCCCAGCATTTT. This translates into CASSPGGFGQPQHF.

This clonotype was counted a few times. The chain combines TRBV5-1 with TRBJ2-6; D assignment may be TRBD1 or TRBD2 (6 bases each). The germline gives CDR1 SGHRS, CDR2 YFSETQ. V dropped 1 base and J dropped 11 bases, with 10 bases sitting between them. The CDR3 extends over 13 amino acids. CDR3 sequence: CASSLRGDDVLTF. In DNA, the CDR3 is TGCGCCAGCAGCTTGAGGGGGGACGACGTCCTGACTTTC.

This clonotype was counted a single time. The chain has TRBV29-1 and TRBJ2-1; perhaps TRBD1 as D (6 bases). Germline CDR1 and CDR2: SQVTM and ANQGSEA. This CDR3 is built from 11 residues. V shed 6 bases and J shed 10 bases, with 13 bases lying between them. The CDR3 DNA reads as TGCAGCGTGGCTGGACAGAGCGAGCAGTTCTTC. Translation: CSVAGQSEQFF.

This clonotype came up a few times. The chain is built from TRBV20-1 and TRBJ2-5; D not resolved. The CDR3 covers 14 residues. Per the germline V gene, CDR1 is DFQATT and CDR2 is SNEGSKA (reference sequence). Trimming took 6 bases from V and 5 from J, leaving 19 bases between them. The CDR3 DNA reads as TGCAGTGCAACAGATCTAAGCTGGGCGGAGACCCAGTACTTC. This gives the protein CSATDLSWAETQYF.

This clonotype was picked up a small number of times. The rearrangement links TRBV4-3 to TRBJ1-1; possibly TRBD1 for D (5 bases). V was clipped by 3 bases and J by 9 bases, with 11 bases between them. Germline values: CDR1 LGHNA, CDR2 YSLEER. This CDR3 is built from 12 residues. Written as DNA, the CDR3 is TGCGCCAGCAGCCAGGGAGCAGGGAAAGCTTTCTTT. It translates to CASSQGAGKAFF.